The sequence of this T cell receptor (beta chain) was determined in a study of blood T cell repertoires in COVID-19. Study details: From the United States, Italy and Spain came samples of acute and convalescent COVID-19. The analysed material was cDNA or gDNA that came from T cells, B-cell-depleted T cells, or PBMCs.

Authors' methods: How many nucleated cells were present was estimated from reference gene primer amplification. Profiled with immunoSEQ multiplex PCR; TCRdb holds only in-frame clones, not every one. D and trimming were read from the DNA, whereas the V and J calls and clone size are those reported in that table. The table has 100,000 to 150,000 clones, about 70% seen once. The sample taken for sequencing was peripheral blood. The TCR was taken from a woman in her seventies with acute or convalescent COVID-19.

Here the CDR3 DNA reads TGTGCCAGCAGCTTGGGGACTAGGTACAATGAGCAGTTCTTC. Translating it yields CASSLGTRYNEQFF. The V gene is TRBV7-8, the J gene TRBJ2-1, with TRBD2 matching 8 bases. Germline CDR1 and CDR2: SGHVS and FQNEAQ. The CDR3 runs to 14 residues. Unmatched junction bases numbered 2, after V lost 3 bases and J lost 4 bases.